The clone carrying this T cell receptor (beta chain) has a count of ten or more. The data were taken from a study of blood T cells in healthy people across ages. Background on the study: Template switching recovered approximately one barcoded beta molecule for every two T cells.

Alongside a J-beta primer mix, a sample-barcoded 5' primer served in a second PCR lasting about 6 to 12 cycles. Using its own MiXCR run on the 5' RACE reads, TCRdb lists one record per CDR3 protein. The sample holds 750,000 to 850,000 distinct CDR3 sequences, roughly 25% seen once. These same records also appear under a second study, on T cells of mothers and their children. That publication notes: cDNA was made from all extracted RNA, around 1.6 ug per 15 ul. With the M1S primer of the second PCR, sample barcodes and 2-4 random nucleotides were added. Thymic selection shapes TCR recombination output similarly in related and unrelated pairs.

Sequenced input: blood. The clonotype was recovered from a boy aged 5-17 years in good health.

In DNA, the CDR3 is TGCAGTGCTAGAAAAGGGGGAGAGACCCAGTACTTC. Protein: CSARKGGETQYF. J is TRBJ2-5 and V is TRBV20-1; TRBD1 is a possible D gene (6 bases). V dropped 2 bases and J dropped 4 bases, with 8 bases sitting between them. This CDR3 spans 12 amino acids. Germline V lookup: CDR1 DFQATT, CDR2 SNEGSKA (reference sequence).